This is a list of T cell receptor beta chains from one sample in a study of blood T cell repertoires in COVID-19. Libraries were prepared by immunoSEQ multiplex PCR; TCRdb keeps only in-frame clonotypes and omits some of them. The sample includes around 300,000 clones, approximately 90% of them seen just once. The sample taken for sequencing was peripheral blood. The receptors derive from a woman between 25 and 40 years old with active or convalescent COVID-19. Each CDR3 is given with its conserved first and last residue. The D gene is left open where the match is weak. Only part of the rows carry a size: once, few, many, or a class if the clone is expanded.

CDR3nt: TGCAGCGTTGTATCAGGGGGGCCTCGAACAGATACGCAGTATTTT; CDR3aa: CSVVSGGPRTDTQYF; d_gene: .; j_gene: TRBJ2-3; v_gene: TRBV29-1; abundance: once
CDR3nt: TGTGCCAGCAGCTCCGACAGGGGAAATGAAAAACTGTTTTTT; CDR3aa: CASSSDRGNEKLFF; d_gene: TRBD1; j_gene: TRBJ1-4; v_gene: TRBV6-5; abundance: .
CDR3nt: TGTGCCAGTAGTAGGCCCTTCCCAGGCTATGGCTACACCTTC; CDR3aa: CASSRPFPGYGYTF; d_gene: .; j_gene: TRBJ1-2; v_gene: TRBV19; abundance: .
CDR3nt: TGTGCCAGTAGTACCCCAATTTTCGGGACAGGGCGGAACGAGCAGTACTTC; CDR3aa: CASSTPIFGTGRNEQYF; d_gene: TRBD1; j_gene: TRBJ2-7; v_gene: TRBV19; abundance: .
CDR3nt: TGCGCCAGCAGCCAAGGGTTAACAGGGGGGCAGCCCCAGCATTTT; CDR3aa: CASSQGLTGGQPQHF; d_gene: TRBD1; j_gene: TRBJ1-5; v_gene: TRBV4-3; abundance: .
CDR3nt: TGTGCCAGAAGCTTGGGCGATCCCCGGGTTTTCAATCAGCCCCAGCATTTT; CDR3aa: CARSLGDPRVFNQPQHF; d_gene: .; j_gene: TRBJ1-5; v_gene: TRBV5-3; abundance: .
CDR3nt: TGCGCCAGCAGCCAAGATTCCAGGTGGGCGACCCAGTACTTC; CDR3aa: CASSQDSRWATQYF; d_gene: .; j_gene: TRBJ2-5; v_gene: TRBV4-3; abundance: .
CDR3nt: TGCAGCGTTCGACGGGGGTCCTACGAGCAGTACTTC; CDR3aa: CSVRRGSYEQYF; d_gene: .; j_gene: TRBJ2-7; v_gene: TRBV29-1; abundance: .
CDR3nt: TGCGCCAGCAGCCAGCTAAGTACAGGGAACTACGAGCAGTACTTC; CDR3aa: CASSQLSTGNYEQYF; d_gene: .; j_gene: TRBJ2-7; v_gene: TRBV4-1; abundance: few
CDR3nt: TGTGCCAGCAGCTTATCTGGCACACACACAGATACGCAGTATTTT; CDR3aa: CASSLSGTHTDTQYF; d_gene: .; j_gene: TRBJ2-3; v_gene: TRBV7-9; abundance: .
CDR3nt: TGTGCCAGCAGTGCCCTAGGAAACCCAGATACGCAGTATTTT; CDR3aa: CASSALGNPDTQYF; d_gene: .; j_gene: TRBJ2-3; v_gene: TRBV6-4; abundance: many
CDR3nt: TGTGCCATTAAATTAGCGGGGGGGCACAGGAATGAGCAGTTCTTC; CDR3aa: CAIKLAGGHRNEQFF; d_gene: TRBD2; j_gene: TRBJ2-1; v_gene: TRBV10-3; abundance: .
CDR3nt: TGTGCTAGCAGCACCGGGACAGGGTTGGATGAGCAGTTCTTC; CDR3aa: CASSTGTGLDEQFF; d_gene: TRBD1; j_gene: TRBJ2-1; v_gene: TRBV7-7; abundance: .
CDR3nt: TGTGCCAGCTCACCGCAAGAGAATCAGCCCCAGCATTTT; CDR3aa: CASSPQENQPQHF; d_gene: .; j_gene: TRBJ1-5; v_gene: TRBV18; abundance: .
CDR3nt: TGTGCCAGCAGCTTAGCCTCGGGCGAGCAGTACTTC; CDR3aa: CASSLASGEQYF; d_gene: .; j_gene: TRBJ2-7; v_gene: TRBV7-9; abundance: .
CDR3nt: TGTGCCAGTAGTATCAGGGGGGTCCTCTACGAGCAGTACTTC; CDR3aa: CASSIRGVLYEQYF; d_gene: .; j_gene: TRBJ2-7; v_gene: TRBV19; abundance: .
CDR3nt: TGTGCCAGTAGTATGGGACAGGGACTCACTGAAGCTTTCTTT; CDR3aa: CASSMGQGLTEAFF; d_gene: TRBD1; j_gene: TRBJ1-1; v_gene: TRBV19; abundance: .
CDR3nt: TGTGCCAGCAGCCATTCCGGGACAGGGTCCTACGAGCAGTACTTC; CDR3aa: CASSHSGTGSYEQYF; d_gene: TRBD1; j_gene: TRBJ2-7; v_gene: TRBV3-1/TRBV3-2; abundance: .
CDR3nt: TGTGCCAGCAGTCCCCATGGGACAGGGGTCTATGGCTACACCTTC; CDR3aa: CASSPHGTGVYGYTF; d_gene: TRBD1; j_gene: TRBJ1-2; v_gene: TRBV28; abundance: .
CDR3nt: TGTGCCACCCTTTTGGAGACTAGCAACGAGCAGTACTTC; CDR3aa: CATLLETSNEQYF; d_gene: TRBD2; j_gene: TRBJ2-7; v_gene: TRBV2; abundance: few
CDR3nt: TGTGCCAGCAGGTCTGGACAGCAAGAGACCCAGTACTTC; CDR3aa: CASRSGQQETQYF; d_gene: .; j_gene: TRBJ2-5; v_gene: TRBV5-4; abundance: few
CDR3nt: TGTGCCAGCAGCCAAGTAATTAGTTTGGCGGGTCAGCCCCAGCATTTT; CDR3aa: CASSQVISLAGQPQHF; d_gene: .; j_gene: TRBJ1-5; v_gene: TRBV4-2; abundance: .
CDR3nt: TGTGCCAGCAGCCCCTCGGGGAGCGGGGGGACCTTTGAGCAGTTCTTC; CDR3aa: CASSPSGSGGTFEQFF; d_gene: TRBD2; j_gene: TRBJ2-1; v_gene: TRBV7-9; abundance: .
CDR3nt: TGTGCCAGCAGTCCACAGGGGGACTCACCCCTCCACTTT; CDR3aa: CASSPQGDSPLHF; d_gene: TRBD1; j_gene: TRBJ1-6; v_gene: TRBV28; abundance: .
CDR3nt: TGTGCCAGTAGTAGACAGGGTTGGAATCAGCCCCAGCATTTT; CDR3aa: CASSRQGWNQPQHF; d_gene: TRBD1; j_gene: TRBJ1-5; v_gene: TRBV19; abundance: few
CDR3nt: TGTGCCACCAGCGGGACAGGGACTAAACTGTTTTTT; CDR3aa: CATSGTGTKLFF; d_gene: TRBD1; j_gene: TRBJ1-4; v_gene: TRBV15; abundance: .
CDR3nt: TGTGCCAGCAGCTCAAGACTAGGAGAGACCCAGTACTTC; CDR3aa: CASSSRLGETQYF; d_gene: .; j_gene: TRBJ2-5; v_gene: TRBV7-9; abundance: .
CDR3nt: TGTGCCAGCAGTTTCAATTCAGGGTACCGTCCTTTCTTT; CDR3aa: CASSFNSGYRPFF; d_gene: .; j_gene: TRBJ1-1; v_gene: TRBV27; abundance: .
CDR3nt: TGTGCCAGCAGCTTAGTACGTCTAGCGGGGGCCGAAGAGACCCAGTACTTC; CDR3aa: CASSLVRLAGAEETQYF; d_gene: TRBD2; j_gene: TRBJ2-5; v_gene: TRBV7-8; abundance: .
CDR3nt: TGTGCCAGCAGCTTAGCGAGCGGGGGGGCCAACACCGGGGAGCTGTTTTTT; CDR3aa: CASSLASGGANTGELFF; d_gene: TRBD2; j_gene: TRBJ2-2; v_gene: TRBV7-8; abundance: .
CDR3nt: TGTGCCAGCAGCGGAAGCGGGGGGGCCTCAGATACGCAGTATTTT; CDR3aa: CASSGSGGASDTQYF; d_gene: TRBD2; j_gene: TRBJ2-3; v_gene: TRBV9; abundance: once
CDR3nt: TGTGCCAGCGGAGGGACAGTTCTGAACACTGAAGCTTTCTTT; CDR3aa: CASGGTVLNTEAFF; d_gene: TRBD1; j_gene: TRBJ1-1; v_gene: TRBV6-5; abundance: .
CDR3nt: TGTGCCAGCAGCCTGGACAGGGTGAAGTCCCAAGCTTTCTTT; CDR3aa: CASSLDRVKSQAFF; d_gene: TRBD1; j_gene: TRBJ1-1; v_gene: TRBV6-2/TRBV6-3; abundance: .
CDR3nt: TGTGCCAGCAGCACTTACAGGGGGGCGAAAAACGAGCAGTACTTC; CDR3aa: CASSTYRGAKNEQYF; d_gene: TRBD1; j_gene: TRBJ2-7; v_gene: TRBV5-4; abundance: .
CDR3nt: TGTGCCAGCAGCTCTGGGAGTGGACTCTACGAGCAGTACTTC; CDR3aa: CASSSGSGLYEQYF; d_gene: .; j_gene: TRBJ2-7; v_gene: TRBV7-9; abundance: .